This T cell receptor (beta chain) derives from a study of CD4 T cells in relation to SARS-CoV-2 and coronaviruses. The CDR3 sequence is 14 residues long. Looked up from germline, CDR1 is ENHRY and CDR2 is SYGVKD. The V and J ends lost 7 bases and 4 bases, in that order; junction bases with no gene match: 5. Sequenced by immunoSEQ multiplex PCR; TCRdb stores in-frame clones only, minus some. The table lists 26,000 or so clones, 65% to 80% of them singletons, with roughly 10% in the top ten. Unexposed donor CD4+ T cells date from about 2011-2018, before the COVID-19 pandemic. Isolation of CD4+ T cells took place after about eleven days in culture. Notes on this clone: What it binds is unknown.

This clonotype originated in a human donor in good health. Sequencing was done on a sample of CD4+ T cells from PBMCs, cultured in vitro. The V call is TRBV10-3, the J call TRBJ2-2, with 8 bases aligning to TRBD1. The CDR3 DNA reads TGTGCCATCAAACCGACAGGGGCCACCGGGGAGCTGTTTTTT. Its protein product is CAIKPTGATGELFF.